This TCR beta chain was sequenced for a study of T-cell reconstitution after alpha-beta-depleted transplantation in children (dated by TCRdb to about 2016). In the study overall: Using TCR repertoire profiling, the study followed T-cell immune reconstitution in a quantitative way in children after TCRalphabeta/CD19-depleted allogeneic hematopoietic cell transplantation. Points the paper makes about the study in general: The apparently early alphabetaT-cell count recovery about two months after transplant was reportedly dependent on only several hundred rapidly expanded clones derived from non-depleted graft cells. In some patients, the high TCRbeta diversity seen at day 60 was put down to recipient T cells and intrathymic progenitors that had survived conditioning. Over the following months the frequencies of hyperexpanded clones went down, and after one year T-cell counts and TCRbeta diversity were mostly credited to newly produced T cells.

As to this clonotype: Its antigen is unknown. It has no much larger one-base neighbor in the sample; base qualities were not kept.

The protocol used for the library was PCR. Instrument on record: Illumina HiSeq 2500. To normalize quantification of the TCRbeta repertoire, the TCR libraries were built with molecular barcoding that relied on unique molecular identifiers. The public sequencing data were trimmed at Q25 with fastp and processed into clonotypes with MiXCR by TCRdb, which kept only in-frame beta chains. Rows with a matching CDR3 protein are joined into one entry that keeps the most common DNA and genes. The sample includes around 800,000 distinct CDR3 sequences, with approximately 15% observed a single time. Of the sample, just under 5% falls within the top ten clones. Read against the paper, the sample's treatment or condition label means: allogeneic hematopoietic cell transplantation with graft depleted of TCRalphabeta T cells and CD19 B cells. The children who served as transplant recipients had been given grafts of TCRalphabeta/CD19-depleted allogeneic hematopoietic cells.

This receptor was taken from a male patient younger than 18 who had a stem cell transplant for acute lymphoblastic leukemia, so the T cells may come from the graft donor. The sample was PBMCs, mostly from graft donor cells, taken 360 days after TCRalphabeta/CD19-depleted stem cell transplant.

In nucleotide form, the sequence is TGCAGCGTTGTGGGCAGGTATGGGCATGAGCAGTTCTTC. This yields the protein CSVVGRYGHEQFF. Recombination linked TRBV29-1 to TRBJ2-1; a confident D gene designation cannot be given. The CDR3 sequence holds 13 residues, the cysteine and phenylalanine included. This entry keeps only the CDR3 DNA: 39 bases, framed from base 1. The germline ends are 15 bases apart after V is trimmed by 4 bases and J by 8 bases. Via the germline V gene, CDR1 is SQVTM and CDR2 ANQGSEA.